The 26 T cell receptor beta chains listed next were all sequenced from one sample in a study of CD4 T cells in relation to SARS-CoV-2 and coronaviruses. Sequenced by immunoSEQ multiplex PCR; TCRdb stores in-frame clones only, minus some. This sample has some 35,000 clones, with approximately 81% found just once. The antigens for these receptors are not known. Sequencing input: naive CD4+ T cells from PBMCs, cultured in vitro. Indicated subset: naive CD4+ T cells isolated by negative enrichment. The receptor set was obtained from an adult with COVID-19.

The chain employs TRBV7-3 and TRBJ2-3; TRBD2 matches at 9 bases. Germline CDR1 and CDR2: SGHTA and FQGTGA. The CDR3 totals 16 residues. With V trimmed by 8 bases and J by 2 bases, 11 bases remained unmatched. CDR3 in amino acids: CASSRLAADSTDTQYF. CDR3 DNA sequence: TGTGCCAGCTCTCGACTAGCGGCCGACTCCACAGATACGCAGTATTTT.

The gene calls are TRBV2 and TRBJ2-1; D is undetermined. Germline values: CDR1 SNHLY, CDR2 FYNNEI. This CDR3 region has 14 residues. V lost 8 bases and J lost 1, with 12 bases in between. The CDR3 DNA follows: TGTGCCAGCGAGGTAGACTTGTCCTACAATGAGCAGTTCTTC. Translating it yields CASEVDLSYNEQFF. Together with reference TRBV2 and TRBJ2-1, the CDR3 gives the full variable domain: EPEVTQTPSHQVTQMGQEVILRCVPISNHLYFYWYRQILGQKVEFLVSFYNNEISEKSEIFDDQFSVERPDGSNFTLKIRSTKLEDSAMYFCASEVDLSYNEQFFGPGTRLTVL.

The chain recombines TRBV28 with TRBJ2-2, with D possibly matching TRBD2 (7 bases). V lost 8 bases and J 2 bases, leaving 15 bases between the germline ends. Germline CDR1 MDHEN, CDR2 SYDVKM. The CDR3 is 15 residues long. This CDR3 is CASSEGGTNTGELFF. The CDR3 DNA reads TGTGCCAGCTCCGAGGGGGGGACTAACACCGGGGAGCTGTTTTTT. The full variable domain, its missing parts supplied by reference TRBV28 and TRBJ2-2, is DVKVTQSSRYLVKRTGEKVFLECVQDMDHENMFWYRQDPGLGLRLIYFSYDVKMKEKGDIPEGYSVSREKKERFSLILESASTNQTSMYLCASSEGGTNTGELFFGEGSRLTVL.

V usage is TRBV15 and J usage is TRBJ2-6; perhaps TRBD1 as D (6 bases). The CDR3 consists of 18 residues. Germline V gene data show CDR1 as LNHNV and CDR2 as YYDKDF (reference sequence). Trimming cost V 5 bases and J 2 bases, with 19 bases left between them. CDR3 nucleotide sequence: TGTGCCACCAGCGGCGCGGACAGTTATGGAGCTGGGGCCAACGTCCTGACTTTC. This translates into CATSGADSYGAGANVLTF.

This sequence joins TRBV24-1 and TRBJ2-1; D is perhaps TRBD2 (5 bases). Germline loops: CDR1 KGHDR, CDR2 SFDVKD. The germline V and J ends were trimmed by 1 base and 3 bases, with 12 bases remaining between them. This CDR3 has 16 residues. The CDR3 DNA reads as TGTGCCACCAGTGATTTTCTAGCAAGTGGCTACAATGAGCAGTTCTTC. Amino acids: CATSDFLASGYNEQFF.

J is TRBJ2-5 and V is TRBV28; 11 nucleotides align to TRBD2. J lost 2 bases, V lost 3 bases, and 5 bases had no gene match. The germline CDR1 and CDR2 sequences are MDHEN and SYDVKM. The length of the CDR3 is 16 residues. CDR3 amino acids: CASSLGTSGKQETQYF. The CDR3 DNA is TGTGCCAGCAGTTTGGGGACTAGCGGAAAACAAGAGACCCAGTACTTC.

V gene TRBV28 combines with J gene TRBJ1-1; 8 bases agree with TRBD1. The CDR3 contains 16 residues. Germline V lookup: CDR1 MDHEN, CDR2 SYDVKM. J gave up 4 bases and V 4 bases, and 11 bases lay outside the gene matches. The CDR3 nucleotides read TGTGCCAGCAGTTCAAGACAGGGGCGATTATTCACTGAAGCTTTCTTT. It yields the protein CASSSRQGRLFTEAFF.

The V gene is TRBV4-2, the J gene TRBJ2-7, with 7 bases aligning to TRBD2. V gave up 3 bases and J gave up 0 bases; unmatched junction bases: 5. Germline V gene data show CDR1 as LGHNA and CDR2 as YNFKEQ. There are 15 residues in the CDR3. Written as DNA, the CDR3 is TGTGCCAGCAGCCAGGTAGCGGGCGACTCCTACGAGCAGTACTTC. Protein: CASSQVAGDSYEQYF.

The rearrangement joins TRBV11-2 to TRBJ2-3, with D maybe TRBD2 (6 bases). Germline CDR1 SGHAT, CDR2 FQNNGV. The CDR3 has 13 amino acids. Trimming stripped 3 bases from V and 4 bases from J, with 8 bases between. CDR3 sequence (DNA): TGTGCCAGCAGCTTTGCTAGCGCAGATACGCAGTATTTT. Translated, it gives CASSFASADTQYF.

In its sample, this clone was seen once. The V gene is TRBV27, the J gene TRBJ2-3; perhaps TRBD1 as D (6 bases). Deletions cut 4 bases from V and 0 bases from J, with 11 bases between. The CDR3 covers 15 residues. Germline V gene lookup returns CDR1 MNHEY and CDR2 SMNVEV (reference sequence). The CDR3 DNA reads TGTGCCAGCAGTTCTGGGACAACTAGCACAGATACGCAGTATTTT. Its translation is CASSSGTTSTDTQYF.

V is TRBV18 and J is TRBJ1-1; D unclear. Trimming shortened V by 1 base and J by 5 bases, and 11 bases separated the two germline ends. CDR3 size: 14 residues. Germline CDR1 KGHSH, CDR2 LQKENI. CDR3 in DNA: TGTGCCAGCTCACCACGAGAGGGTTGGACTGAAGCTTTCTTT. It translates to CASSPREGWTEAFF. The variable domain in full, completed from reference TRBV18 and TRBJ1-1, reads NAGVMQNPRHLVRRRGQEARLRCSPMKGHSHVYWYRQLPEEGLKFMVYLQKENIIDESGMPKERFSAEFPKEGPSILRIQQVVRGDSAAYFCASSPREGWTEAFFGQGTRLTVV.

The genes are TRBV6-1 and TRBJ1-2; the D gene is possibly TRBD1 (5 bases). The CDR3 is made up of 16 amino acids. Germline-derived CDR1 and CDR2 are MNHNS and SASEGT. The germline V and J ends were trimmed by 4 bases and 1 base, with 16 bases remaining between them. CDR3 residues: CASSGTWDRLNYGYTF. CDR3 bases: TGTGCCAGCAGTGGAACCTGGGACCGCCTTAACTATGGCTACACCTTC.

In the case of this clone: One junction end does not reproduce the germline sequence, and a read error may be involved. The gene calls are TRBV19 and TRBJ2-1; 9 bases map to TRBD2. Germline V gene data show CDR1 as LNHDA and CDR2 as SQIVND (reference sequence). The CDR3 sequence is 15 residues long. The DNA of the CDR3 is TGTGCCAGTACTATAGCGGGAGTAACCTACAATGAGCAGTTCTTC. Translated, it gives CASTIAGVTYNEQFF.

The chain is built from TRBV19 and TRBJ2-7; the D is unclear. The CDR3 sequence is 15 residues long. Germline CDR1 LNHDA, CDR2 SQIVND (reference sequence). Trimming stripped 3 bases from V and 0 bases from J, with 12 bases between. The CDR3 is CASSIMVDSSYEQYF. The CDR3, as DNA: TGTGCCAGTAGTATTATGGTTGATAGCTCCTACGAGCAGTACTTC.

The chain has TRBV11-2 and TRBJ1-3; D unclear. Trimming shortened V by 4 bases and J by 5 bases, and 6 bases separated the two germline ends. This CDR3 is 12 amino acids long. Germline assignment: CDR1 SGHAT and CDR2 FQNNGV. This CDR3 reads CASSSERNTIYF. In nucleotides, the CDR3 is TGTGCCAGCAGCTCGGAGAGAAACACCATATATTTT.

The CDR3 spells CASSDSRRVDEQFF. For the CDR3, the DNA is TGTGCCAGCAGTGATAGTCGGCGGGTGGATGAGCAGTTCTTC. The rearrangement uses TRBV25-1 and TRBJ2-1; perhaps TRBD2 as D (5 bases). V was trimmed by 3 bases and J by 8 bases, leaving 14 bases between them. Germline values: CDR1 MGHDK, CDR2 SYGVNS. There are 14 residues in the CDR3.

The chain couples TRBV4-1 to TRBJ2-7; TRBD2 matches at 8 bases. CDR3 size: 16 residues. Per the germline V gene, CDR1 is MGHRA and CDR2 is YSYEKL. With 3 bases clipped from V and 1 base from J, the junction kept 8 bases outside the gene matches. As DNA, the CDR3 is TGCGCCAGCAGCCATGGGTCGGGACTAGGTTCCTACGAGCAGTACTTC. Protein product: CASSHGSGLGSYEQYF.

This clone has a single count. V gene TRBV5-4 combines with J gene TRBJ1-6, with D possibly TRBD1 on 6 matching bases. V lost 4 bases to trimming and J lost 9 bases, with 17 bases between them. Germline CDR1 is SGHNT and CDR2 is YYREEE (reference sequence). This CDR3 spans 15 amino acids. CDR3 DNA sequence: TGTGCCAGCAGCGGGGGCGGGACACTCTCTTCACCCCTCCACTTT. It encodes CASSGGGTLSSPLHF.

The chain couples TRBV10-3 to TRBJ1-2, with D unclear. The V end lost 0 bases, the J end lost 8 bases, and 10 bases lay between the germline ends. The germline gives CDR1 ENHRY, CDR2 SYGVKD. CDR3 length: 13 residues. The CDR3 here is CAISESQGDGYTF. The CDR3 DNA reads TGTGCCATCAGTGAGTCGCAAGGTGACGGCTACACCTTC.

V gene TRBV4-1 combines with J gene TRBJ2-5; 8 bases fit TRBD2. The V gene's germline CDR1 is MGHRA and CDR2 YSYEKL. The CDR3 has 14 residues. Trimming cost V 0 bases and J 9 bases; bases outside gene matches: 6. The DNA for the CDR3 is TGCGCCAGCAGCCAAGATCGCGGGAGGTTGGCCCAGTACTTC. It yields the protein CASSQDRGRLAQYF.

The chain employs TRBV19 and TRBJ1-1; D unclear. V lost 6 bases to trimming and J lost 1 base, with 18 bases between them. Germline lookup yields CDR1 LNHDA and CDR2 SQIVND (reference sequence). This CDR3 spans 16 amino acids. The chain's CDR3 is CASRNRTQNKNTEAFF. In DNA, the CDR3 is TGTGCCAGTAGAAACCGAACCCAGAACAAGAACACTGAAGCTTTCTTT.

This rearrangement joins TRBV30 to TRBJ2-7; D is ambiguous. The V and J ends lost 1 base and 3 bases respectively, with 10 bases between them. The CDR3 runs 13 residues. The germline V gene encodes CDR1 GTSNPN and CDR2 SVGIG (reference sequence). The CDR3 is CAWSDSSDYEQYF. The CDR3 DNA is TGTGCCTGGAGTGATAGTTCGGACTACGAGCAGTACTTC. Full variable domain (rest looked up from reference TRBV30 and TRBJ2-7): SQTIHQWPATLVQPVGSPLSLECTVEGTSNPNLYWYRQAAGRGLQLLFYSVGIGQISSEVPQNLSASRPQDRQFILSSKKLLLSDSGFYLCAWSDSSDYEQYFGPGTRLTVT.

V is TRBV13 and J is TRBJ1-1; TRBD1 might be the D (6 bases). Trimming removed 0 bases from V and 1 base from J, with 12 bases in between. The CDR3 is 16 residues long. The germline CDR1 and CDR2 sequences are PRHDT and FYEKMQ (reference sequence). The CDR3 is CASSLGSGGANTEAFF. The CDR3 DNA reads TGTGCCAGCAGCTTAGGGTCTGGGGGCGCGAACACTGAAGCTTTCTTT.

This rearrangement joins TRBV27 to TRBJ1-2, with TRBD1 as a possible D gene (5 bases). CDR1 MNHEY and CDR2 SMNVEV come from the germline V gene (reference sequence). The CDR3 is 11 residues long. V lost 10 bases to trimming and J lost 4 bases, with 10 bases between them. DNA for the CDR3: TGTGCCACCCGGGGGTCCTATGGCTACACCTTC. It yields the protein CATRGSYGYTF.

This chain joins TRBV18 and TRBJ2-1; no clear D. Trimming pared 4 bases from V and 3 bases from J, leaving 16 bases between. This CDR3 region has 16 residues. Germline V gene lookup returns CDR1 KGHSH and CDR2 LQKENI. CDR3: CASSLTPRSHYNEQFF. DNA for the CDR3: TGTGCCAGCTCACTGACCCCCCGAAGCCACTACAATGAGCAGTTCTTC.

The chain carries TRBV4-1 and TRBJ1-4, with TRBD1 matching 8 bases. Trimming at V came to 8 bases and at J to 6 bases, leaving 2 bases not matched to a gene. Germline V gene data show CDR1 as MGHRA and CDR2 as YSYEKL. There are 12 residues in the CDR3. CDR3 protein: CASSTGDEKLFF. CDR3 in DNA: TGCGCCAGCTCGACAGGGGATGAAAAACTGTTTTTT.